These 7 T cell receptor beta chains share one sample of origin, sequenced in a study of blood T cells in healthy people across ages. PCR was performed a second time for 7 to 11 cycles using a sample-barcoded 5' primer and a J-beta primer mix. MiXCR, run by TCRdb on the 5' RACE reads, gives a single entry per CDR3 protein. The data show about 940,000 distinct CDR3 sequences, 45% to 50% seen once. Sequencing was done on a sample of blood. These receptors were taken from a man under 40 in good health.

The rearrangement links TRBV5-1 to TRBJ1-4; no clear D gene. Germline CDR1 and CDR2: SGHRS and YFSETQ. Trimming stripped 1 base from V and 4 bases from J, with 8 bases between. The CDR3 is 14 residues long. In nucleotides, the CDR3 is TGCGCCAGCAGCTTGTCTCTGGGTAATGAAAAACTGTTTTTT. Translating gives CASSLSLGNEKLFF.

This clonotype was observed at least ten times. The CDR3: CSARDLAGSSYNEQFF. The CDR3 DNA is TGCAGTGCTAGGGACTTAGCGGGGAGCTCCTACAATGAGCAGTTCTTC. This chain links TRBV20-1 with TRBJ2-1; TRBD2 matches 8 bases. Germline-derived CDR1 and CDR2 are DFQATT and SNEGSKA (reference sequence). The CDR3 is 16 amino acids. With 3 bases clipped from V and 0 bases from J, the junction kept 7 bases outside the gene matches.

V and J are TRBV4-1 and TRBJ2-1, with TRBD1 identical over 8 bases. The ends lost 0 bases at V and 7 bases at J; junction bases unmatched: 5. The CDR3 contains 15 residues. CDR1 is MGHRA, CDR2 YSYEKL, per germline. The CDR3 DNA sequence: TGCGCCAGCAGCCAAGACCAGGGGGCGCGGAATGAGCAGTTCTTC. It translates to CASSQDQGARNEQFF.

The V call is TRBV29-1, the J call TRBJ1-2; weak D call: TRBD1 (5 bases). The CDR3 is 13 residues long. V gave up 7 bases and J gave up 7 bases, with 19 bases separating them. Germline-derived CDR1 and CDR2 are SQVTM and ANQGSEA. The CDR3 nucleotides are TGCAGCGCCGAAGAGGGGCGTGTCGGTGGCTACACCTTC. It translates to CSAEEGRVGGYTF.

The rearrangement links TRBV24-1 to TRBJ2-1; the match to TRBD1 covers 7 bases. Germline trimming cut 4 bases from V and 4 bases from J; bases unmatched to any gene: 6. Germline V gene sequence: CDR1 KGHDR, CDR2 SFDVKD. The CDR3 runs to 15 residues. In DNA form, the CDR3 reads TGTGCCACCAGTGACCCCGGGACAGCTTACAATGAGCAGTTCTTC. It is translated as CATSDPGTAYNEQFF.

In its sample, this clonotype was seen once. The rearrangement joins TRBV29-1 to TRBJ2-7; no reliable D call. The CDR3 is 11 amino acids. V gave up 5 bases and J gave up 3 bases, with 8 bases separating them. Germline lookup yields CDR1 SQVTM and CDR2 ANQGSEA. Written as DNA, the CDR3 is TGCAGCGTTTCCGGCAACTACGAGCAGTACTTC. It is translated as CSVSGNYEQYF.

As regards this clonotype: Possible read error: a much larger clone is one base away. The V gene is TRBV6-2 or TRBV6-3, the J gene TRBJ2-3; D is ambiguous. This CDR3 is 11 amino acids long. Germline loops: CDR1 MNHEY, CDR2 SVGEGT. Trimming removed 1 base at V and 6 bases at J, with 2 bases between. The CDR3 DNA reads as TGTGCCAGCAGTTACTGGGATACGCAGTATTTT. It encodes CASSYWDTQYF.